The source of this T cell receptor beta chain is a study of T-cell reconstitution after alpha-beta-depleted transplantation in children (dated by TCRdb to 2016 to 2018). In the study overall: The study quantitatively tracked T-cell immune reconstitution after TCRalphabeta/CD19-depleted allogeneic hematopoietic cell transplantation in children using TCR repertoire profiling.

What this sample's treatment or condition label stands for: allogeneic hematopoietic cell transplantation with graft depleted of TCRalphabeta T cells and CD19 B cells. Transplant recipients were children who received TCRalphabeta/CD19-depleted allogeneic hematopoietic cell grafts. Unmatched junction bases come to 8, with V trimmed by 4 bases and J by 3 bases. The CDR3 measures 15 amino acids from cysteine to phenylalanine. Only the CDR3 DNA stays, 45 bases, in frame from base 1. Taken from the germline V gene, the CDR1 and CDR2 loops are SGHRS and YFSETQ. The paper as a whole reports these results and caveats: The frequencies of hyperexpanded clones fell over the following months, and after one year, T-cell counts and TCRbeta diversity were mostly attributed to newly produced T cells. In some patients, the high TCRbeta diversity seen at day 60 was put down to recipient T cells and intrathymic progenitors that had survived conditioning. The apparently early recovery of alphabetaT-cell counts about two months after transplant reportedly depended on only several hundred rapidly expanded clones that came from non-depleted graft cells.

Library creation used PCR. Sequencing relied on an Illumina HiSeq 2500. TCR library preparation used molecular barcoding, with unique molecular identifiers applied to normalize quantification of the TCRbeta repertoire. TCRdb itself trimmed the public reads at Q25 with fastp, ran MiXCR and retained productive beta chains. Every distinct CDR3 protein forms one entry, paired with its most common genes and DNA. The sample records roughly 790,000 distinct CDR3 sequences, under 20% of which are singletons. Approximately 4.5% of the sample is held by the ten biggest clonotypes. This clonotype was observed a few times. This clone's antigen is unknown. It has no much larger one-base neighbor in the sample; base qualities were not kept.

The chain is made from TRBV5-1 and TRBJ2-3, and TRBD2 matches 7 of the central bases. The sample here was PBMCs, mostly from graft donor cells, taken 360 days after TCRalphabeta/CD19-depleted stem cell transplant. The receptor comes from a male patient between 5 and 17 years old who had a stem cell transplant for acute lymphoblastic leukemia, so the T cells may come from the graft donor. The nucleotide sequence is given as TGCGCCAGCAGCGGTTACGGGAGGATGACAGATACGCAGTATTTT. Its protein is CASSGYGRMTDTQYF.